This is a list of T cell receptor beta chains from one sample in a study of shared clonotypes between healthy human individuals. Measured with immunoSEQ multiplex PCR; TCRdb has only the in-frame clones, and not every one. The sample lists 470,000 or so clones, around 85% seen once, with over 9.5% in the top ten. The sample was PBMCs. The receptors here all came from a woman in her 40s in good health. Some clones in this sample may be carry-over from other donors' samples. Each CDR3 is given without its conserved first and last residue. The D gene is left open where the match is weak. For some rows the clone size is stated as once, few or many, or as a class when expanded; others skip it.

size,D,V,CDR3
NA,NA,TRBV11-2,ASSLVLSYNEQF
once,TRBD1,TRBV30,AWSKGQGNTEAF
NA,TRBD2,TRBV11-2,ASQLAGGPTTGELF
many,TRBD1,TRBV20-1,SASRQGEQY
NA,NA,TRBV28,ASSTPTRASYEQY
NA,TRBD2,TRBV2,ASSARDIGTSDTQY
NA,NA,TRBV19,ASSMQGLGNTIY
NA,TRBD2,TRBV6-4,ATSRASGSDEQF
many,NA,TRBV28,ASSLGGGHLAKNIQY
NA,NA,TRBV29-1,SARQNTEAF
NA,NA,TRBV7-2,ASSPSGGKNTEAF
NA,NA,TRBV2,ASSGVGGRSSYNEQF
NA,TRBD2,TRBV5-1,ASSPGTRAEQY
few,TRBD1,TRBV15,ATSRDGQVTEAF
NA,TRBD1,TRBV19,ASSVPGTGPLHEQY